One sample yielded the 32 T cell receptor beta chains listed below, sequenced in a study of monozygotic twins with cystic fibrosis. Clones were sequenced by immunoSEQ multiplex PCR, and TCRdb holds only the in-frame ones, with some missing. Here the sample spans some 17,000 clones, around 96% being singletons. The sequencing input was blood. The receptors shown here come from a girl aged 2 to 10 with cystic fibrosis.

This sequence joins TRBV6-5 and TRBJ1-6; a possible D gene is TRBD1 (5 bases). This CDR3 comprises 15 residues. V lost 7 bases and J lost 9, with 19 bases in between. Germline values: CDR1 MNHEY, CDR2 SVGAGI. CDR3 region: CASTSGTSTSSPLHF. CDR3 DNA sequence: TGTGCCAGCACTTCCGGGACCTCAACGTCTTCACCCCTCCACTTT.

This chain joins TRBV5-1 and TRBJ1-2, with unresolved D. Deletions cut 0 bases from V and 6 bases from J, with 15 bases between. The CDR3 is 15 residues long. Germline values: CDR1 SGHRS, CDR2 YFSETQ. CDR3: CASSLVSAGKHGYTF. CDR3 sequence (DNA): TGCGCCAGCAGCTTGGTATCGGCGGGGAAGCATGGCTACACCTTC.

The chain employs TRBV14 and TRBJ2-1, with 8 bases identical to TRBD1. Germline V CDR1 and CDR2: SGHDN, FVKESK. There are 12 residues in the CDR3. With 1 base clipped from V and 12 bases from J, the junction kept 2 bases outside the gene matches. CDR3 residues: CASSQADRGQFF. The CDR3 DNA sequence: TGTGCCAGCAGCCAAGCAGACAGGGGGCAGTTCTTC. Together with reference TRBV14 and TRBJ2-1, the CDR3 gives the full variable domain: EAGVTQFPSHSVIEKGQTVTLRCDPISGHDNLYWYRRVMGKEIKFLLHFVKESKQDESGMPNNRFLAERTGGTYSTLKVQPAELEDSGVYFCASSQADRGQFFGPGTRLTVL.

The gene calls are TRBV28 and TRBJ1-1; TRBD1 aligns across 10 bases. The CDR3 consists of 15 residues. J was trimmed by 6 bases and V by 5 bases; bases with no gene match: 9. Germline values: CDR1 MDHEN, CDR2 SYDVKM. CDR3 residues: CASSLYGTGAPEAFF. CDR3 nucleotide sequence: TGTGCCAGCAGTCTATACGGGACAGGGGCCCCTGAAGCTTTCTTT. Using reference TRBV28 and TRBJ1-1 for the parts outside the CDR3, the full variable domain is DVKVTQSSRYLVKRTGEKVFLECVQDMDHENMFWYRQDPGLGLRLIYFSYDVKMKEKGDIPEGYSVSREKKERFSLILESASTNQTSMYLCASSLYGTGAPEAFFGQGTRLTVV.

The V call is TRBV6-5, the J call TRBJ2-3, with D tentatively TRBD1 (5 bases). CDR1 is MNHEY and CDR2 is SVGAGI in the germline V gene. The V end was cut by 7 bases, the J end by 4 bases, with 12 bases between. The CDR3 runs 13 residues. The CDR3 loop is CASTTPGSDTQYF. The DNA for the CDR3 is TGTGCCAGCACCACCCCAGGGTCAGATACGCAGTATTTT.

As DNA, the CDR3 is TGTGCCATCAGCGATCCGGGACAGGGGCTATGGTCCTATAATTCACCCCTCCACTTT. It yields the protein CAISDPGQGLWSYNSPLHF. This chain links TRBV10-3 with TRBJ1-6; 10 bases fit TRBD1. The V gene end was trimmed by 6 bases and the J gene end by 1 base; junction bases not matched to a gene: 12. Germline CDR1 is ENHRY and CDR2 is SYGVKD. CDR3 length: 19 amino acids.

This chain uses TRBV7-9 with TRBJ1-1; TRBD1 agrees at 7 bases. V was clipped by 5 bases and J by 5 bases; unmatched bases: 14. The CDR3 spans 16 residues. The germline CDR1 and CDR2 sequences are SEHNR and FQNEAQ (reference sequence). CDR3 bases: TGTGCCAGCAGCCTGACCATGGGGGGCAGGGGGACTGAAGCTTTCTTT. As protein: CASSLTMGGRGTEAFF.

The V call is TRBV10-3, the J call TRBJ2-7, with TRBD1 as a possible D gene (6 bases). CDR3 length: 14 residues. V was cut by 3 bases and J by 2 bases, with 11 bases left in between. The V gene's germline CDR1 is ENHRY and CDR2 SYGVKD. The CDR3 DNA sequence: TGTGCCATCAGTGACCTAGGGACAACCTACGAGCAGTACTTC. It yields the protein CAISDLGTTYEQYF.

The genes are TRBV15 and TRBJ1-5; 10 bases map to TRBD1. The V gene end was trimmed by 0 bases and the J gene end by 3 bases; junction bases not matched to a gene: 5. The germline V gene has CDR1 LNHNV and CDR2 YYDKDF (reference sequence). CDR3 size: 17 residues. The CDR3 sequence: CATSRDAGQGYNQPQHF. The CDR3 region has the DNA TGTGCCACCAGCAGAGATGCGGGACAGGGGTACAATCAGCCCCAGCATTTT.

The rearrangement links TRBV2 to TRBJ1-2, with 11 bases fitting TRBD1. With V trimmed by 6 bases and J by 5 bases, 2 bases remained unmatched. From germline, CDR1 is SNHLY and CDR2 FYNNEI. The CDR3 length is 13 residues. This CDR3 is CASRGTGGYGYTF. For the CDR3, the DNA is TGTGCCAGCAGGGGGACAGGGGGATATGGCTACACCTTC.

The gene calls are TRBV27 and TRBJ2-1; 14 positions match TRBD2. The V gene's germline CDR1 is MNHEY and CDR2 SMNVEV (reference sequence). There are 14 residues in the CDR3. The V and J ends lost 4 bases and 8 bases, in that order; junction bases with no gene match: 1. The DNA of the CDR3 is TGTGCCAGCAGTTCGACTAGCGGGGGGGATGAGCAGTTCTTC. Its translation: CASSSTSGGDEQFF.

The chain carries TRBV7-2 and TRBJ2-3; D tentatively fits TRBD1 or TRBD2 (5 bases each). The V gene's germline CDR1 is SGHTA and CDR2 FQGNSA. CDR3 size: 16 residues. V was shortened by 5 bases and J by 2 bases, with 17 bases between the two germline ends. CDR3: CASSPPNGAITDTQYF. Written as DNA, the CDR3 is TGTGCCAGCAGCCCGCCTAACGGGGCGATCACAGATACGCAGTATTTT.

The chain joins TRBV13 to TRBJ1-5, with TRBD1 matching 10 bases. This CDR3 contains 18 residues. With V trimmed by 2 bases and J by 6 bases, 13 bases remained unmatched. CDR1 and CDR2 (germline): PRHDT, FYEKMQ (reference sequence). CDR3 region: CASSLLRTGGEKGQPQHF. DNA of the CDR3: TGTGCCAGCAGCTTACTTAGGACAGGGGGTGAAAAGGGTCAGCCCCAGCATTTT.

This chain connects TRBV5-6 to TRBJ1-5, with D possibly being TRBD1 (5 bases). The CDR3 extends over 13 amino acids. Deletions cut 1 base from V and 6 bases from J, with 8 bases between. The germline CDR1 and CDR2 sequences are SGHDT and YYEEEE. CDR3 loop: CASSLSGLQPQHF. The CDR3 DNA reads as TGTGCCAGCAGCTTGTCAGGGCTTCAGCCCCAGCATTTT. The complete variable domain, with remaining parts taken from reference TRBV5-6 and TRBJ1-5, reads DAGVTQSPTHLIKTRGQQVTLRCSPKSGHDTVSWYQQALGQGPQFIFQYYEEEERQRGNFPDRFSGHQFPNYSSELNVNALLLGDSALYLCASSLSGLQPQHFGDGTRLSIL.

This chain connects TRBV9 to TRBJ1-2; D ambiguous. The CDR3 has 21 residues. V dropped 2 bases and J dropped 3 bases, with 32 bases sitting between them. CDR1 is SGDLS, CDR2 YYNGEE, per germline. Here the CDR3 DNA reads TGTGCCAGCAGCGTTAACCCCTATACAGAGAACCTCCCGTATGGATACTATGGCTACACCTTC. It yields the protein CASSVNPYTENLPYGYYGYTF. The full variable domain, rest sourced from reference TRBV9 and TRBJ1-2, is DSGVTQTPKHLITATGQRVTLRCSPRSGDLSVYWYQQSLDQGLQFLIQYYNGEERAKGNILERFSAQQFPDLHSELNLSSLELGDSALYFCASSVNPYTENLPYGYYGYTFGSGTRLTVV.

The chain recombines TRBV28 with TRBJ2-7; D is unresolved. V was cut by 3 bases and J by 7 bases, with 13 bases left in between. The CDR3 length is 13 residues. Germline V gene lookup returns CDR1 MDHEN and CDR2 SYDVKM. The CDR3 DNA follows: TGTGCCAGCAGTTTGACACCGGCATGGGAGCAGTACTTC. Translated: CASSLTPAWEQYF.

The chain has TRBV6-5 and TRBJ2-7; 7 nucleotides match TRBD1. Unmatched junction bases numbered 7, after V lost 0 bases and J lost 2 bases. The CDR3 runs 16 residues. Germline V gene lookup returns CDR1 MNHEY and CDR2 SVGAGI. CDR3 coding DNA: TGTGCCAGCAGTTACTCGTCCCGACAGGGTACCTACGAGCAGTACTTC. This encodes CASSYSSRQGTYEQYF.

The chain combines TRBV6-6 with TRBJ2-2; 8 bases fit TRBD2. The germline V gene has CDR1 MNHNY and CDR2 SVGAGI (reference sequence). CDR3 length: 16 residues. The junction had 8 bases not matched to a gene; V was cut back by 5 bases and J by 3 bases. The CDR3 here is CASSASGPGYTGELFF. The CDR3 nucleotides are TGTGCCAGCAGTGCTAGCGGGCCCGGGTACACCGGGGAGCTGTTTTTT.

The chain combines TRBV28 with TRBJ1-3, with D possibly matching TRBD1 (6 bases). Germline-derived CDR1 and CDR2 are MDHEN and SYDVKM. The CDR3 spans 15 residues. V lost 6 bases to trimming and J lost 6 bases, with 18 bases between them. This CDR3 reads CASSQVPDRTNTIYF. In nucleotides, the CDR3 is TGTGCCAGCAGCCAGGTTCCGGACAGAACAAACACCATATATTTT.

The V call is TRBV7-9, the J call TRBJ2-5; TRBD1 aligns across 7 bases. Germline trimming cut 1 base from V and 6 bases from J; bases unmatched to any gene: 2. The CDR3 covers 13 residues. Germline V gene sequence: CDR1 SEHNR, CDR2 FQNEAQ (reference sequence). The CDR3 DNA reads TGTGCCAGCAGCTTAGACAGGGGTCAGACCCAGTACTTC. Translation gives CASSLDRGQTQYF.

The gene calls are TRBV7-2 and TRBJ1-1, with D tentatively TRBD1 (5 bases). Trimming removed 3 bases from V and 7 bases from J, with 18 bases in between. Germline V gene lookup returns CDR1 SGHTA and CDR2 FQGNSA. CDR3 length equals 15 residues. CDR3: CASSFGMSSRDEAFF. CDR3 coding DNA: TGTGCCAGCAGCTTTGGTATGTCGAGCAGGGATGAAGCTTTCTTT.

This rearrangement joins TRBV6-6 to TRBJ2-7, with D perhaps TRBD1 (6 bases). In germline, CDR1 is MNHNY, CDR2 SVGAGI (reference sequence). Trimming removed 8 bases at V and 0 bases at J, with 17 bases between. CDR3 length: 15 amino acids. CDR3 bases: TGTGCCAGCCGTATAACCCCAGGGGTCTCCTACGAGCAGTACTTC. This sequence encodes CASRITPGVSYEQYF.

CDR3 sequence (DNA): TGCGCCAGCAGCTTGGTCGTTTTTGTAGGGGAGGATGGGGGCACTGAAGCTTTCTTT. This encodes CASSLVVFVGEDGGTEAFF. The chain carries TRBV5-1 and TRBJ1-1, with TRBD1 as a possible D gene (5 bases). The CDR3 runs 19 residues. CDR1 and CDR2 (germline): SGHRS, YFSETQ. Trimming removed 0 bases at V and 4 bases at J, with 25 bases between.

J is TRBJ1-5 and V is TRBV7-2, with D possibly being TRBD1 (5 bases). Germline V gives CDR1 SGHTA, CDR2 FQGNSA. This CDR3 region has 18 residues. Deletions cut 3 bases from V and 0 bases from J, with 18 bases between. CDR3 amino acids: CASSFDPDRSISNQPQHF. The CDR3 DNA is TGTGCCAGCAGCTTCGACCCCGACAGATCTATTAGCAATCAGCCCCAGCATTTT.

The chain employs TRBV12-1 and TRBJ1-2. TRBV12-1 is designated a pseudogene. The CDR3 spans 13 residues. CDR3 nucleotide sequence: TGTGCCAGCAGCACTCGAGTTCGGAATGGCTACACCTTC. It specifies CASSTRVRNGYTF.

The V and J genes are TRBV7-2 and TRBJ2-1; 9 bases agree with TRBD1. The CDR3 contains 14 residues. From germline, CDR1 is SGHTA and CDR2 FQGNSA. With 5 bases clipped from V and 6 bases from J, the junction kept 5 bases outside the gene matches. CDR3 coding DNA: TGTGCCAGCAGCCGGCAGACAGGGGGCAATGAGCAGTTCTTC. Its protein product is CASSRQTGGNEQFF.

This chain connects TRBV19 to TRBJ1-2, with unresolved D. The CDR3 consists of 13 residues. Germline-derived CDR1 and CDR2 are LNHDA and SQIVND (reference sequence). V was trimmed by 3 bases and J by 0 bases, leaving 5 bases between them. This chain's CDR3 is CASSIDTNYGYTF. CDR3 bases: TGTGCCAGTAGTATCGACACTAACTATGGCTACACCTTC.

The gene calls are TRBV13 and TRBJ2-5; D may be TRBD1 or TRBD2 (6 bases each). Trimming shortened V by 2 bases and J by 5 bases, and 15 bases separated the two germline ends. The germline CDR1 and CDR2 sequences are PRHDT and FYEKMQ (reference sequence). This CDR3 is built from 15 residues. As DNA, the CDR3 is TGTGCCAGCAGCTTAAGGCCGGGGGCGGGGGAGACCCAGTACTTC. Translating gives CASSLRPGAGETQYF. The full variable domain, rest sourced from reference TRBV13 and TRBJ2-5, is AAGVIQSPRHLIKEKRETATLKCYPIPRHDTVYWYQQGPGQDPQFLISFYEKMQSDKGSIPDRFSAQQFSDYHSELNMSSLELGDSALYFCASSLRPGAGETQYFGPGTRLLVL.

CDR3 sequence: CSVEEAFLDDNYGYTF. Here the CDR3 DNA reads TGCAGCGTTGAAGAGGCCTTTCTCGACGATAACTATGGCTACACCTTC. The chain links TRBV29-1 to TRBJ1-2; D is unresolved. This CDR3 has 16 amino acids. V was shortened by 0 bases and J by 1 base, with 15 bases between the two germline ends. CDR1 is SQVTM, CDR2 ANQGSEA, per germline.

The chain has TRBV6-5 and TRBJ2-1, with D perhaps given as TRBD1 or TRBD2 (5 bases each). The CDR3 totals 16 residues. Germline loops: CDR1 MNHEY, CDR2 SVGAGI. V shed 0 bases and J shed 9 bases, with 18 bases lying between them. CDR3 in amino acids: CASSYSSGVRVGEQFF. The CDR3 nucleotides read TGTGCCAGCAGTTACTCGAGCGGAGTCAGGGTTGGTGAGCAGTTCTTC.

The chain combines TRBV6-6 with TRBJ1-5, with D uncertain. In germline, CDR1 is MNHNY, CDR2 SVGAGI (reference sequence). V lost 2 bases, J lost 0 bases, and 2 bases lay in between. The CDR3 spans 13 residues. The DNA for the CDR3 is TGTGCCAGCAGTTACACTAGCAATCAGCCCCAGCATTTT. This sequence encodes CASSYTSNQPQHF.

V and J are TRBV9 and TRBJ1-2; D not certain. This CDR3 comprises 12 residues. V was pared by 3 bases and J by 2 bases, with 5 bases between. Germline V gives CDR1 SGDLS, CDR2 YYNGEE. The CDR3 protein is CASSGLNYGYTF. In nucleotides, the CDR3 is TGTGCCAGCAGCGGGCTAAACTATGGCTACACCTTC.